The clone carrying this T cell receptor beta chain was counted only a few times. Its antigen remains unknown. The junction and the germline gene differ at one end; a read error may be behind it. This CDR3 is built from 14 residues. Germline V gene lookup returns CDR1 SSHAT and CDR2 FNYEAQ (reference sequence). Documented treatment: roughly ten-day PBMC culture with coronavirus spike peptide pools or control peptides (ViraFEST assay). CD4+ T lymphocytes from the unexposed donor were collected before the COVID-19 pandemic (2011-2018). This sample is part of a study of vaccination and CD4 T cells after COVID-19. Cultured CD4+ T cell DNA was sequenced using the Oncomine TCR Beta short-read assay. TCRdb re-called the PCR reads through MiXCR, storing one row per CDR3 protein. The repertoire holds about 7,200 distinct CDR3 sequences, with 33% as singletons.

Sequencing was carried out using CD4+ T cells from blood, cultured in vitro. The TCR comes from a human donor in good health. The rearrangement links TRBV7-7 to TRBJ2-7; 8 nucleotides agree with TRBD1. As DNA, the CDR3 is TGTGCCAGCAGCCAGGGACAGGCATCCTCCGAGCAGTACTTC. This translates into CASSQGQASSEQYF.